This paragraph covers one T cell receptor (beta chain) sequence. The data are from a study of blood T cell repertoires in COVID-19. Germline lookup yields CDR1 SGHAT and CDR2 FQNNGV. The CDR3 spans 16 residues. Trimming removed 6 bases from V and 3 bases from J; junction bases left unmatched: 11. In the source study's methods: Estimation of nucleated cell counts was performed using reference gene primer amplification. The repertoire was sequenced with immunoSEQ multiplex PCR; TCRdb's copy has only in-frame clones and lacks some. D and trimming were read from the DNA, whereas the V and J calls and clone size are those reported in that table. The sample consists of roughly 100,000 clones, around 73% of them appearing once.

Sequencing was carried out using peripheral blood. The chain recombines TRBV11-2 with TRBJ1-1; 9 bases align to TRBD1. This TCR derives from a man between 60 and 75 years old with active or convalescent COVID-19. The CDR3 DNA reads TGTGCCAGCAGTGGATATGCCGGGACAGGGTACACTGAAGCTTTCTTT. The encoded protein is CASSGYAGTGYTEAFF.